This TCR beta chain derives from a study of blood T cell repertoires in COVID-19. The overall study: PBMCs, B-cell-depleted T cells, or T cells provided the cDNA or gDNA that made up the material.

The junction had 2 bases not matched to a gene; V was cut back by 0 bases and J by 2 bases. CDR3 size: 14 residues. Germline V gene lookup returns CDR1 SGHRS and CDR2 YFSETQ. Measured with immunoSEQ multiplex PCR; TCRdb has only the in-frame clones, and not every one. Of about 380,000 clones listed, around 85% were seen once; the top ten hold approximately 3.6%. The chain carries TRBV5-1 and TRBJ2-7; 7 bases are a match to TRBD1. The specimen sequenced was peripheral blood. This TCR came from a woman aged 18-30 years with acute or convalescent COVID-19. The chain's CDR3 is CASSLGDSPYEQYF. The CDR3 nucleotides read TGCGCCAGCAGCTTGGGGGACAGCCCCTACGAGCAGTACTTC. The variable domain in full, with the rest retrieved from reference TRBV5-1 and TRBJ2-7, is KAGVTQTPRYLIKTRGQQVTLSCSPISGHRSVSWYQQTPGQGLQFLFEYFSETQRNKGNFPGRFSGRQFSNSRSEMNVSTLELGDSALYLCASSLGDSPYEQYFGPGTRLTVT.